The present TCR beta chain was sequenced within a study of shared clonotypes between healthy human individuals. Whole-study context: For every donor, three CD4 naive, three CD4 memory, two CD8 naive and one CD8 memory plates were used. Study conclusions and caveats: Naive subsets, compared against memory subsets, generally had larger estimated richness values.

The split of CD4+ cells yielded CD45RA+ naive and CD45RA-negative memory subsets. CDR1 and CDR2 from the germline V gene are SGHRS and YFSETQ. V dropped 0 bases and J dropped 1 base, with 8 bases sitting between them. The CDR3 sequence is 15 residues long. Regarding this clone: The target antigen is unknown.

The authors' processing: With immunoSEQ giving junction-only sequences and no quality scores, filtering differed. This table comes from immunoSEQ multiplex PCR, and its TCRdb copy is limited to in-frame clones, with some not included. That table supplies the V and J calls and clone size; D and trimming were determined from the DNA. In the table there are hundreds of thousands of clones, about 96% of which are singletons. The sequence derives from a woman aged 25 to 39 in good health. The source material was naive CD4+ T cells sorted from blood. Indicated subset: CD45RA+ positively selected. V usage is TRBV5-1 and J usage is TRBJ1-5; D not resolved. Here the CDR3 DNA reads TGCGCCAGCAGCTTGGGGGAGATGAGCAATCAGCCCCAGCATTTT. This sequence encodes CASSLGEMSNQPQHF.